The TCR beta chain under discussion was sequenced for a study of siplizumab effects on memory and regulatory T cells. Findings and caveats of the study: It seemed that naive T cells were more diverse than memory cells and were major contributors to the alloresponse.

Some clones are missing from TCRdb's copy, which holds only in-frame ones; the method was immunoSEQ multiplex PCR. The sample lists some 100,000 clones, around 93% seen once, with under 0.2% in the top ten. J gave up 4 bases and V 5 bases, and 11 bases lay outside the gene matches. In germline, CDR1 is SEHNR, CDR2 FQNEAQ (reference sequence). The CDR3 totals 16 residues. A note on this clone: Its antigen is undetermined.

This clonotype originated in a human donor in good health. Sequenced sample: non-Treg CD4+ T cells sorted from blood. The gene calls are TRBV7-9 and TRBJ2-1; 7 bases agree with TRBD2. The CDR3 DNA is TGTGCCAGCAGCGCCCCCGGACGGGGGGAGTACAATGAGCAGTTCTTC. This sequence encodes CASSAPGRGEYNEQFF.